This TCR beta chain originates from a study of beta chain features in type 1 diabetes. Study-wide results and limits: Within each of all four CD4+ subsets, Type 1 diabetes patients had TCRB CDR3s that were moderately but significantly shorter. Junctions at VDJ sites from type 1 diabetes patients had fewer insertions and more deletions. Any HLA effect on TCRB rearrangement was left unresolved by small sub-analyses. Patients showed naive, central memory and Treg TCRB repertoires that appeared more similar than those of healthy donors.

Sorting that relied on CD45RO/CCR7/CD25/CD127/CD95/CD27 yielded CD4+ naive, central memory, regulatory and stem cell-like memory cells. The CDR3 is 15 residues long. Germline V CDR1 and CDR2: KGHSH, LQKENI. V was clipped by 2 bases and J by 7 bases; unmatched bases: 6. Only a few counts were recorded for this clone. What it binds is not known. Since all of the isolated RNA was reverse transcribed, expressed TCRB transcripts were what got sequenced. The table came from immunoSEQ multiplex PCR; TCRdb's copy has only in-frame clones and leaves some out. Among around 310,000 clones listed, less than 15% were seen once.

Sequencing input: naive CD4+ T cells from blood. The chain uses TRBV18 and TRBJ2-1; 9 bases agree with TRBD2. This receptor was identified in a woman between 18 and 29 years old with type 1 diabetes. CDR3 in amino acids: CASSPRVAGENEQFF. CDR3 bases: TGTGCCAGCTCACCAAGGGTAGCGGGAGAGAATGAGCAGTTCTTC.